This T cell receptor (beta chain) was documented in a study of cytomegalovirus exposure and HLA in healthy donors. Study-wide results and caveats: The HLA-A and HLA-B alleles of most subjects were reportedly predicted accurately from TCR beta sequences. Using a false discovery rate of 0.05, a later analysis showed that some 16,000 TCR beta sequences were associated with HLA alleles.

The PCR employed 60 Vbeta primers together with 13 Jbeta primers. TCRdb's table, derived via immunoSEQ multiplex PCR, lists solely in-frame clones and lacks some. The sample shows about 150,000 clones, roughly 80% of them seen only once. A note on this clone: What it binds is unknown. One junction end disagrees with the germline gene, perhaps due to a read error.

Sequenced input: PBMCs. The source is a male donor in good health and CMV-seronegative.

CDR3 DNA: TGTGCTAGCAGCATAGGGACAGGGAGAGGGGAGACCCAGTACTTC. Its protein is CASSIGTGRGETQYF. The chain couples TRBV7-7 to TRBJ2-5; 9 bases fit TRBD1. This CDR3 has 15 residues. CDR1 and CDR2 from the germline V gene are SSHAT and FNYEAQ (reference sequence).